Listed below are T cell receptor beta chains from one sample, sequenced in a study of blood T cell repertoires in COVID-19. Repertoires were generated with immunoSEQ multiplex PCR, while TCRdb's copy carries only in-frame clones and drops some. The table includes under 200,000 clones, more than 85% detected once. The sample taken for sequencing was peripheral blood. The receptors derive from an elderly woman in a cohort sampled during active or convalescent COVID-19. Each CDR3 is given with its conserved first and last residue. The D gene is left open where the match is weak. Not every row has a clone size; where given, it reads once, few, many or a size class.

j_gene: TRBJ1-4; d_gene: .; abundance: once; v_gene: TRBV5-1; CDR3aa: CASSSPGGIATNEKLFF; CDR3nt: TGCGCCAGCAGCTCACCCGGGGGGATAGCAACTAATGAAAAACTGTTTTTT
j_gene: TRBJ1-2; d_gene: .; abundance: .; v_gene: TRBV2; CDR3aa: CASSARGDGYTF; CDR3nt: TGTGCCAGCAGTGCTCGGGGAGATGGCTACACCTTC
j_gene: TRBJ1-3; d_gene: .; abundance: .; v_gene: TRBV11-2; CDR3aa: CASSLVGGLGNTIYF; CDR3nt: TGTGCCAGCAGCTTAGTTGGAGGACTTGGAAACACCATATATTTT
j_gene: TRBJ1-1; d_gene: .; abundance: .; v_gene: TRBV7-9; CDR3aa: CASSLSDTEAFF; CDR3nt: TGTGCCAGCAGCCTCAGTGACACTGAAGCTTTCTTT
j_gene: TRBJ2-7; d_gene: TRBD2; abundance: once; v_gene: TRBV2; CDR3aa: CASSEPGGVNYEQYF; CDR3nt: TGTGCCAGCAGTGAACCGGGAGGGGTTAACTACGAGCAGTACTTC
j_gene: TRBJ1-2; d_gene: TRBD1; abundance: .; v_gene: TRBV10-3; CDR3aa: CAISGQGSYGYTF; CDR3nt: TGTGCCATCAGCGGACAGGGATCATATGGCTACACCTTC
j_gene: TRBJ1-1; d_gene: .; abundance: .; v_gene: TRBV10-3; CDR3aa: CAITRGQNTEAFF; CDR3nt: TGTGCCATCACTAGGGGACAGAACACTGAAGCTTTCTTT
j_gene: TRBJ1-2; d_gene: .; abundance: .; v_gene: TRBV10-1; CDR3aa: CASSESIGGGYTF; CDR3nt: TGCGCCAGCAGTGAGTCGATTGGGGGCGGCTACACCTTC
j_gene: TRBJ2-6; d_gene: .; abundance: .; v_gene: TRBV19; CDR3aa: CASSTQTGASGANVLTF; CDR3nt: TGTGCCAGTAGTACCCAGACAGGTGCTAGTGGGGCCAACGTCCTGACTTTC
j_gene: TRBJ2-2; d_gene: TRBD1; abundance: .; v_gene: TRBV6-5; CDR3aa: CASRGQPSTGELFF; CDR3nt: TGTGCCAGCAGGGGACAGCCTAGCACCGGGGAGCTGTTTTTT
j_gene: TRBJ1-3; d_gene: .; abundance: few; v_gene: TRBV5-1; CDR3aa: CASPDNSGNTIYF; CDR3nt: TGCGCCAGCCCGGACAACTCTGGAAACACCATATATTTT
j_gene: TRBJ1-1; d_gene: .; abundance: .; v_gene: TRBV6-1; CDR3aa: CASSDTRENTEAFF; CDR3nt: TGTGCCAGCAGTGATACTCGGGAGAACACTGAAGCTTTCTTT
j_gene: TRBJ1-5; d_gene: .; abundance: once; v_gene: TRBV18; CDR3aa: CASSPGLAEPQHF; CDR3nt: TGTGCCAGCTCACCGGGTTTGGCGGAGCCCCAGCATTTT
j_gene: TRBJ1-4; d_gene: TRBD1; abundance: .; v_gene: TRBV5-1; CDR3aa: CASSRTGGVEKLFF; CDR3nt: TGCGCCAGCAGCCGGACAGGGGGCGTTGAAAAACTGTTTTTT
j_gene: TRBJ1-6; d_gene: .; abundance: .; v_gene: TRBV6-1; CDR3aa: CASSEAGVYNSPLHF; CDR3nt: TGTGCCAGCAGTGAAGCCGGGGTTTATAATTCACCCCTCCACTTT
j_gene: TRBJ1-1; d_gene: .; abundance: .; v_gene: TRBV15; CDR3aa: CATSRDYRDTEAFF; CDR3nt: TGTGCCACCAGCAGAGATTACAGGGACACTGAAGCTTTCTTT
j_gene: TRBJ2-1; d_gene: .; abundance: .; v_gene: TRBV12-3/TRBV12-4; CDR3aa: CASSLAGDEQFF; CDR3nt: TGTGCCAGCAGTTTGGCCGGAGATGAGCAGTTCTTC
j_gene: TRBJ1-4; d_gene: TRBD1; abundance: once; v_gene: TRBV2; CDR3aa: CASSVFQGEPILTNEKLFF; CDR3nt: TGTGCCAGCAGTGTCTTCCAGGGGGAACCGATACTAACTAATGAAAAACTGTTTTTT
j_gene: TRBJ1-2; d_gene: .; abundance: .; v_gene: TRBV5-6; CDR3aa: CASSLGSLKQGYTF; CDR3nt: TGTGCCAGCAGTCTAGGTTCGTTGAAGCAAGGCTACACCTTC
j_gene: TRBJ2-2; d_gene: TRBD1; abundance: .; v_gene: TRBV18; CDR3aa: CASSRNRGLVITGELFF; CDR3nt: TGTGCCAGCTCACGAAACAGGGGGCTCGTGATCACCGGGGAGCTGTTTTTT
j_gene: TRBJ2-7; d_gene: .; abundance: .; v_gene: TRBV25-1; CDR3aa: CASRAGPPSYEQYF; CDR3nt: TGTGCCAGCAGAGCAGGGCCCCCCTCCTACGAGCAGTACTTC
j_gene: TRBJ1-1; d_gene: .; abundance: .; v_gene: TRBV11-3; CDR3aa: CASSRGVDTEAFF; CDR3nt: TGTGCCAGCAGTCGGGGGGTTGACACTGAAGCTTTCTTT
j_gene: TRBJ1-6; d_gene: .; abundance: .; v_gene: TRBV24-1; CDR3aa: CATSGTGHSPLHF; CDR3nt: TGTGCCACCAGTGGTACAGGGCACTCACCCCTCCACTTT
j_gene: TRBJ1-3; d_gene: TRBD1; abundance: .; v_gene: TRBV5-1; CDR3aa: CASSLGGQGTGNTIYF; CDR3nt: TGCGCCAGCAGCTTGGGGGGACAGGGGACTGGAAACACCATATATTTT
j_gene: TRBJ1-3; d_gene: TRBD1; abundance: .; v_gene: TRBV19; CDR3aa: CASSTGTGGAAGNTIYF; CDR3nt: TGTGCCAGTAGTACGGGGACAGGGGGCGCGGCTGGAAACACCATATATTTT
j_gene: TRBJ1-1; d_gene: TRBD1; abundance: .; v_gene: TRBV2; CDR3aa: CATRTGGTDTEAFF; CDR3nt: TGTGCCACAAGGACAGGGGGTACGGACACTGAAGCTTTCTTT
j_gene: TRBJ2-7; d_gene: .; abundance: .; v_gene: TRBV20-1; CDR3aa: CSARTTYEQYF; CDR3nt: TGCAGTGCTAGAACTACCTACGAGCAGTACTTC
j_gene: TRBJ1-2; d_gene: TRBD1; abundance: .; v_gene: TRBV11-2; CDR3aa: CASGTGNLGYTF; CDR3nt: TGTGCCAGTGGGACAGGGAATCTCGGCTACACCTTC
j_gene: TRBJ2-2; d_gene: .; abundance: .; v_gene: TRBV9; CDR3aa: CASSPHPGDTGELFF; CDR3nt: TGTGCCAGCAGCCCGCACCCAGGGGACACCGGGGAGCTGTTTTTT
j_gene: TRBJ1-2; d_gene: .; abundance: few; v_gene: TRBV6-5; CDR3aa: CASTLLRYTF; CDR3nt: TGTGCCAGCACCTTACTTCGCTACACCTTC
j_gene: TRBJ2-5; d_gene: .; abundance: .; v_gene: TRBV4-1; CDR3aa: CASSRLEGEVETQYF; CDR3nt: TGCGCCAGCAGCCGGTTAGAGGGGGAAGTAGAGACCCAGTACTTC
j_gene: TRBJ2-5; d_gene: .; abundance: .; v_gene: TRBV7-2; CDR3aa: CASSLAIQGPETQYF; CDR3nt: TGTGCCAGCAGCTTAGCAATTCAGGGGCCGGAGACCCAGTACTTC
j_gene: TRBJ2-5; d_gene: TRBD2; abundance: .; v_gene: TRBV7-9; CDR3aa: CASSLLAGNGETQYF; CDR3nt: TGTGCCAGCAGCTTACTAGCGGGGAACGGGGAGACCCAGTACTTC
j_gene: TRBJ1-4; d_gene: .; abundance: .; v_gene: TRBV30; CDR3aa: CAWSPGPWDEKLFF; CDR3nt: TGTGCCTGGAGTCCAGGTCCCTGGGATGAAAAACTGTTTTTT
j_gene: TRBJ1-2; d_gene: TRBD1; abundance: few; v_gene: TRBV3-1/TRBV3-2; CDR3aa: CASSQYFRDRGRRGLGYTF; CDR3nt: TGTGCCAGCAGCCAATACTTCCGGGACAGGGGGCGCAGGGGCCTCGGCTACACCTTC
j_gene: TRBJ2-1; d_gene: TRBD2; abundance: .; v_gene: TRBV5-1; CDR3aa: CASSFGLAGVGEQFF; CDR3nt: TGCGCCAGCAGCTTTGGCCTAGCGGGAGTAGGTGAGCAGTTCTTC
j_gene: TRBJ1-5; d_gene: .; abundance: .; v_gene: TRBV28; CDR3aa: CASQTTTNVPQHF; CDR3nt: TGTGCCAGCCAAACGACTACGAACGTGCCCCAGCATTTT
j_gene: TRBJ1-2; d_gene: TRBD1; abundance: .; v_gene: TRBV3-1/TRBV3-2; CDR3aa: CASSRTGYDGYTF; CDR3nt: TGTGCCAGCAGCCGGACAGGGTACGATGGCTACACCTTC
j_gene: TRBJ1-4; d_gene: .; abundance: .; v_gene: TRBV2; CDR3aa: CASSEDSTNEKLFF; CDR3nt: TGTGCCAGCAGTGAAGACTCAACTAATGAAAAACTGTTTTTT
j_gene: TRBJ1-5; d_gene: .; abundance: .; v_gene: TRBV5-1; CDR3aa: CASKRDGGGQPQHF; CDR3nt: TGCGCCAGCAAAAGGGATGGGGGGGGTCAGCCCCAGCATTTT
j_gene: TRBJ1-2; d_gene: TRBD1; abundance: .; v_gene: TRBV24-1; CDR3aa: CATSEQGYGYTF; CDR3nt: TGTGCCACCAGTGAACAGGGGTATGGCTACACCTTC
j_gene: TRBJ2-1; d_gene: .; abundance: .; v_gene: TRBV4-1; CDR3aa: CASSHRTNNEQFF; CDR3nt: TGCGCCAGCAGCCATAGAACTAACAATGAGCAGTTCTTC
j_gene: TRBJ1-5; d_gene: .; abundance: .; v_gene: TRBV7-9; CDR3aa: CASSSGNQPQHF; CDR3nt: TGTGCCAGCAGCTCGGGCAATCAGCCCCAGCATTTT
j_gene: TRBJ1-2; d_gene: TRBD1; abundance: .; v_gene: TRBV7-9; CDR3aa: CASSSTEGGFRYTF; CDR3nt: TGTGCCAGCAGCTCCACGGAAGGGGGCTTCCGCTACACCTTC
j_gene: TRBJ1-4; d_gene: TRBD1; abundance: .; v_gene: TRBV5-1; CDR3aa: CASSFGQGNEKLFF; CDR3nt: TGCGCCAGCAGCTTCGGACAGGGTAATGAAAAACTGTTTTTT
j_gene: TRBJ2-3; d_gene: .; abundance: once; v_gene: TRBV28; CDR3aa: CASSLLETDTQYF; CDR3nt: TGTGCCAGCAGTTTGCTAGAGACAGATACGCAGTATTTT
j_gene: TRBJ1-2; d_gene: .; abundance: .; v_gene: TRBV18; CDR3aa: CASSRDGRGYGYTF; CDR3nt: TGTGCCAGCTCCAGGGACGGGCGGGGCTATGGCTACACCTTC
j_gene: TRBJ2-7; d_gene: TRBD1; abundance: .; v_gene: TRBV29-1; CDR3aa: CSVTNRGSYEQYF; CDR3nt: TGCAGCGTCACAAACAGGGGTAGCTACGAGCAGTACTTC
j_gene: TRBJ2-5; d_gene: TRBD2; abundance: .; v_gene: TRBV6-2/TRBV6-3; CDR3aa: CASSRRTGTRGQETQYF; CDR3nt: TGTGCCAGCAGCCGACGAACCGGGACTAGGGGCCAAGAGACCCAGTACTTC
j_gene: TRBJ1-2; d_gene: TRBD1; abundance: .; v_gene: TRBV11-2; CDR3aa: CASSESDRGHGYTF; CDR3nt: TGTGCCAGCAGCGAGTCGGACAGGGGGCATGGCTACACCTTC
j_gene: TRBJ1-2; d_gene: TRBD1; abundance: .; v_gene: TRBV24-1; CDR3aa: CATSDPGQGDDGYTF; CDR3nt: TGTGCCACCAGTGATCCGGGACAGGGGGACGATGGCTACACCTTC
j_gene: TRBJ2-5; d_gene: .; abundance: .; v_gene: TRBV19; CDR3aa: CASSDLTGQETQYF; CDR3nt: TGTGCCAGTAGCGACCTGACAGGACAAGAGACCCAGTACTTC
j_gene: TRBJ1-1; d_gene: .; abundance: .; v_gene: TRBV4-3; CDR3aa: CASSHTGSDTEAFF; CDR3nt: TGCGCCAGCAGCCACACAGGGTCGGACACTGAAGCTTTCTTT